The 24 T cell receptor beta chains listed next were all sequenced from one sample in a study of a mutant IDH1 vaccine in newly diagnosed glioma (TCRdb year 2021). Libraries were constructed by the immunoSEQ multiplex PCR assay. TCRdb limited this immuneACCESS table to in-frame rearrangements with V and J called. A share of clones is missing; checked studies link under half to unresolved V genes, and the rest is unexplained. The sample includes tens of thousands of clones, with around 85% observed a single time. Roughly 2.6% of the sample belongs to the ten largest clones. Explained via the paper, the time point label denotes: baseline, week 1 (first vaccination visit). Interpreted using the paper, the treatment or condition label stands for: pre-vaccination baseline after standard-of-care therapy. The sequences come from PBMCs, collected from a glioma patient treated with radiotherapy, temozolomide or both. The receptors were gathered from a man aged 30-40 years with glioma.

The chain recombines TRBV29-1 with TRBJ1-2; D remains ambiguous. CDR1 and CDR2 (germline): SQVTM, ANQGSEA. This CDR3 spans 14 amino acids. Deletions cut 1 base from V and 4 bases from J, with 13 bases between. The CDR3 bases are TGCAGCGTTGAAGGGCCATCGCGCAGCTATGGCTACACCTTC. It specifies CSVEGPSRSYGYTF.

This chain connects TRBV11-2 to TRBJ2-7; D is unclear. The V gene lost 0 bases and the J gene lost 2 bases, with 5 bases spanning the gap. Germline CDR1 is SGHAT and CDR2 is FQNNGV. This CDR3 spans 13 amino acids. CDR3 in amino acids: CASSLDLPYEQYF. Here the CDR3 DNA reads TGTGCCAGCAGCTTAGATCTGCCCTACGAGCAGTACTTC.

V gene TRBV7-6 combines with J gene TRBJ2-5; possible D gene TRBD1, 5 bases. This CDR3 contains 15 residues. CDR1 is SGHVS and CDR2 is FNYEAQ in the germline V gene. Trimming left V 5 bases short and J 0 bases short, with 13 bases between. The CDR3 coding sequence is TGTGCCAGCAGCCGAGGACATGCGTACCAAGAGACCCAGTACTTC. Its protein is CASSRGHAYQETQYF.

The V gene is TRBV6-6, the J gene TRBJ1-6, with unresolved D. Germline CDR1 MNHNY, CDR2 SVGAGI (reference sequence). With 0 bases removed from V and 8 bases from J, the gap between germline ends came to 8 bases. This CDR3 comprises 14 residues. CDR3 bases: TGTGCCAGCAGTTACTCGACCAGCTATTCACCCCTCCACTTT. Translated: CASSYSTSYSPLHF.

This clone came up once. The chain has TRBV25-1 and TRBJ2-7; D ambiguous. Looked up from germline, CDR1 is MGHDK and CDR2 is SYGVNS. CDR3 length equals 15 residues. V lost 2 bases, J lost 2 bases, and 13 bases lay in between. CDR3 protein: CASSERTLYPYEQYF. The CDR3 DNA reads TGTGCCAGCAGTGAACGGACCCTCTATCCCTACGAGCAGTACTTC.

The J gene is TRBJ2-1, the V gene TRBV5-4; 9 bases agree with TRBD1. Trimming cost V 4 bases and J 0 bases; bases outside gene matches: 2. Germline V lookup: CDR1 SGHNT, CDR2 YYREEE (reference sequence). The CDR3 has 15 residues. CDR3 in DNA: TGTGCCAGCAGCCAGGGACAGGGCTCCTACAATGAGCAGTTCTTC. This sequence encodes CASSQGQGSYNEQFF.

This clone was picked up one time. V and J are TRBV5-1 and TRBJ1-4; 11 positions agree with TRBD1. Germline CDR1 is SGHRS and CDR2 is YFSETQ. The CDR3 totals 17 residues. Germline trimming cut 0 bases from V and 7 bases from J; bases unmatched to any gene: 8. Here the CDR3 reads CASSLGTGGAVGEKLFF. CDR3 coding DNA: TGCGCCAGCAGCTTGGGGACAGGGGGCGCTGTGGGTGAAAAACTGTTTTTT.

The chain carries TRBV6-5 and TRBJ2-7; 8 bases line up with TRBD1. Germline lookup yields CDR1 MNHEY and CDR2 SVGAGI. The CDR3 loop spans 15 amino acids. Trimming took 6 bases from V and 0 from J; bases not matched to a gene: 7. CDR3 amino acids: CASRRQGPFSYEQYF. In DNA, the CDR3 is TGTGCCAGCAGACGACAGGGGCCCTTCTCCTACGAGCAGTACTTC.

This clone was observed once. The rearrangement links TRBV19 to TRBJ1-4; D might be TRBD1 (5 bases). The CDR3 runs 16 residues. Germline CDR1 and CDR2: LNHDA and SQIVND (reference sequence). Between the trimmed V and J ends, which lost 4 bases and 8 bases, there was a span of 20 bases. CDR3 bases: TGTGCCAGTAGTAGGACAAAGAGAACGGGCGAGGAAAAACTGTTTTTT. Residues: CASSRTKRTGEEKLFF.

The chain combines TRBV5-8 with TRBJ2-3; 8 bases align to TRBD1. The CDR3 is 19 residues long. The V gene's germline CDR1 is SGHTS and CDR2 YDEGEE. After removal of 0 bases from V and 2 bases from J, the junction contained 14 bases not matched to a gene. Written as DNA, the CDR3 is TGTGCCAGCAGCTTGGCCATCAGTCCAGGACAGGGAAACACAGATACGCAGTATTTT. Translated, it gives CASSLAISPGQGNTDTQYF.

The rearrangement uses TRBV18 and TRBJ2-1; D is ambiguous. CDR3 length equals 11 residues. Trimming shortened V by 3 bases and J by 11 bases, and 8 bases separated the two germline ends. Germline V CDR1 and CDR2: KGHSH, LQKENI. CDR3 DNA sequence: TGTGCCAGCTCACCTGATGAGCAGCAGTTCTTC. Amino acids: CASSPDEQQFF.

The CDR3 DNA reads TGCGCCAGCAGCTTGGTGACAGGGGGTGGCTATGGCTACACCTTC. Amino acids: CASSLVTGGGYGYTF. The V gene is TRBV5-1, the J gene TRBJ1-2, with 9 bases identical to TRBD1. V lost 0 bases to trimming and J lost 4 bases; unmatched junction nucleotides: 4. The CDR3 has 15 residues. In germline, CDR1 is SGHRS, CDR2 YFSETQ.

As regards this clone: Other DNA sequences in the sample encode the same CDR3. This chain connects TRBV14 to TRBJ2-2; 8 positions match TRBD1. Looked up from germline, CDR1 is SGHDN and CDR2 is FVKESK. The CDR3 extends over 17 amino acids. With 1 base clipped from V and 0 bases from J, the junction kept 4 bases outside the gene matches. The chain's CDR3 is CASSQVDRGPNTGELFF. CDR3 nucleotides: TGTGCCAGCAGCCAAGTTGACAGGGGTCCGAACACCGGGGAGCTGTTTTTT.

V gene TRBV4-1 combines with J gene TRBJ2-7, with a tentative D call TRBD1 (5 bases). The CDR3 consists of 15 residues. V lost 1 base and J lost 1, with 11 bases in between. Germline V lookup: CDR1 MGHRA, CDR2 YSYEKL. The CDR3 sequence is CASSQVAGQSYEQYF. CDR3 nucleotide sequence: TGCGCCAGCAGCCAAGTTGCAGGACAATCCTACGAGCAGTACTTC.

DNA of the CDR3: TGTGCCAGCAGCAACCGGGACAGGGCCTACGAGCAGTACTTC. Its protein is CASSNRDRAYEQYF. J is TRBJ2-5 and V is TRBV21-1; the table names TRBD1, a call not compared with the DNA. The end of the DNA fits TRBJ2-7 better, so the J call may be wrong. TRBV21-1 is marked as a pseudogene. The CDR3 is 14 amino acids.

The rearrangement uses TRBV15 and TRBJ1-3; no firm D call. Germline-derived CDR1 and CDR2 are LNHNV and YYDKDF (reference sequence). There are 14 residues in the CDR3. Between the trimmed V and J ends, which lost 0 bases and 4 bases, there was a span of 7 bases. The CDR3 DNA reads as TGTGCCACCAGCAGAGATCCGGGGGGAAACACCATATATTTT. This encodes CATSRDPGGNTIYF.

The chain uses TRBV6-1 and TRBJ2-7; 10 bases align to TRBD1. This CDR3 comprises 15 residues. With V trimmed by 4 bases and J by 1 base, 4 bases remained unmatched. The germline gives CDR1 MNHNS, CDR2 SASEGT. DNA for the CDR3: TGTGCCAGCAGTGCCAGGACAGGGGGGTCCTACGAGCAGTACTTC. It specifies CASSARTGGSYEQYF.

The rearrangement uses TRBV5-4 and TRBJ1-4; 9 bases fit TRBD1. J gave up 2 bases and V 2 bases, and 4 bases lay outside the gene matches. The length of the CDR3 is 16 residues. The germline V gene encodes CDR1 SGHNT and CDR2 YYREEE (reference sequence). CDR3 sequence reads: CASSLNRGLTNEKLFF. Here the CDR3 DNA reads TGTGCCAGCAGCTTAAACAGGGGGCTTACTAATGAAAAACTGTTTTTT.

This chain uses TRBV11-2 with TRBJ1-6; TRBD1 matches at 7 bases. The CDR3 runs to 14 residues. J lost 4 bases, V lost 7 bases, and 4 bases had no gene match. Germline CDR1 is SGHAT and CDR2 is FQNNGV. In nucleotides, the CDR3 is TGTGCCAGCACCGAACAGGGGTATAATTCACCCCTCCACTTT. Translated: CASTEQGYNSPLHF.

The genes are TRBV14 and TRBJ1-2, with D hard to call. V was shortened by 1 base and J by 3 bases, with 15 bases between the two germline ends. This CDR3 contains 16 residues. Germline V gives CDR1 SGHDN, CDR2 FVKESK. The CDR3 DNA reads TGTGCCAGCAGCCAAGTTAGTGGCGGAGGACACTATGGCTACACCTTC. Its translation is CASSQVSGGGHYGYTF.

CDR3 amino acids: CASSIGQGALVNEQFF. The CDR3 nucleotides are TGTGCCAGTAGTATCGGACAGGGGGCTCTTGTAAATGAGCAGTTCTTC. V and J are TRBV19 and TRBJ2-1; 11 bases line up with TRBD1. J was trimmed by 7 bases and V by 3 bases; bases with no gene match: 8. Germline V gene lookup returns CDR1 LNHDA and CDR2 SQIVND (reference sequence). The CDR3 consists of 16 residues.

There are a few counts of this clone. The chain links TRBV6-6 to TRBJ1-1; D is unclear. This CDR3 has 13 residues. Germline V gene data show CDR1 as MNHNY and CDR2 as SVGAGI (reference sequence). Trimming cost V 4 bases and J 8 bases, with 14 bases left between them. CDR3 nucleotide sequence: TGTGCCAGCAGTTTCACTGTTCGGGGAGAAGCTTTCTTT. It specifies CASSFTVRGEAFF.

The chain combines TRBV28 with TRBJ1-2; 11 bases are shared with TRBD1. The CDR3 consists of 16 residues. Per germline, CDR1 MDHEN and CDR2 SYDVKM. Germline trimming cut 3 bases from V and 5 bases from J; bases unmatched to any gene: 8. CDR3 in amino acids: CASSLGDRGFSYGYTF. The CDR3, as DNA: TGTGCCAGCAGTTTGGGGGACAGGGGGTTTTCTTATGGCTACACCTTC.

The V call is TRBV7-8, the J call TRBJ1-3, with TRBD1 matching 12 bases. The CDR3 runs to 18 residues. V trimming: 2 bases; J trimming: 0 bases; junction bases outside the gene matches: 5. CDR1 SGHVS and CDR2 FQNEAQ come from the germline V gene. The CDR3: CASSLWDRGLISGNTIYF. CDR3 nucleotides: TGTGCCAGCAGCTTATGGGACAGGGGGCTTATCTCTGGAAACACCATATATTTT.